The rows below give T cell receptor beta chains drawn from one sample of a study of shared clonotypes between healthy human individuals. Profiling relied on immunoSEQ multiplex PCR, and the TCRdb table lists in-frame clones only, not all of them. The sample lists around 2,000,000 clones, 95% occurring once. Sequencing used naive CD4+ T cells sorted from blood. All receptors derive from a man aged 18 to 30 in good health. Each CDR3 is given with its conserved first and last residue. D genes are given only for firm matches.

NA	TRBV10-3	TRBJ2-3	CATGYQGITDTQYF
NA	TRBV27	TRBJ1-2	CASSLRLSYTF
TRBD1	TRBV11-2	TRBJ2-5	CASSTDRGRPETQYF
NA	TRBV6-1	TRBJ2-7	CASSEGLASYEQYF
NA	TRBV5-1	TRBJ1-2	CASSLGGTNYGYTF
NA	TRBV6-6	TRBJ1-3	CASEQQGIGNTIYF
TRBD1	TRBV29-1	TRBJ2-2	CSVGQGASGELFF
NA	TRBV30	TRBJ1-2	CAWRSEGSRLNYGYTF
NA	TRBV2	TRBJ2-5	CASSGEAGQGAQYF
NA	TRBV14	TRBJ1-1	CASSQDRDFGLKNTEAFF
NA	TRBV11-2	TRBJ1-6	CASSLGGGTPLHF
NA	TRBV2	TRBJ2-3	CASINLASTDTQYF
NA	TRBV4-3	TRBJ2-7	CASSQDLRVSYEQYF
NA	TRBV29-1	TRBJ2-7	CSVPAAGSGNEQYF
NA	TRBV10-3	TRBJ1-5	CAISVGRLNQPQHF
NA	TRBV6-1	TRBJ1-4	CASKSRSNEKLFF
TRBD2	TRBV7-9	TRBJ2-2	CASSSLTSGRGPNTGELFF
NA	TRBV29-1	TRBJ2-3	CSVEEGLITDTQYF
NA	TRBV5-1	TRBJ2-3	CASSLVGQSTDTQYF
NA	TRBV30	TRBJ2-5	CAWSTRGWYEETQYF
TRBD2	TRBV30	TRBJ2-1	CAWNGGGANEQFF
TRBD1	TRBV2	TRBJ1-6	CASSDLGTVNSPLHF
NA	TRBV18	TRBJ2-7	CASSPSTVAYEQYF
TRBD1	TRBV7-9	TRBJ2-7	CASSARTGNYEQYF
TRBD1	TRBV27	TRBJ1-2	CASRPGGSNYGYTF
TRBD2	TRBV4-3	TRBJ2-1	CASSQSPGLAGYNEQFF
NA	TRBV9	TRBJ1-1	CASSQNYNTEAFF
NA	TRBV18	TRBJ1-1	CASSAGMNTEAFF
NA	TRBV14	TRBJ1-2	CASSGRQWGYGYTF
NA	TRBV5-6	TRBJ2-7	CASSLGQGPREQYF
TRBD1	TRBV27	TRBJ1-5	CASKQGAGGNQPQHF
NA	TRBV2	TRBJ1-1	CASSEQQNTEAFF
NA	TRBV4-3	TRBJ1-2	CASSQDSTVFGYTF
TRBD2	TRBV5-4	TRBJ2-3	CASSLADSGITDTQYF
TRBD2	TRBV7-2	TRBJ2-5	CASSLGGLAGFTFQETQYF
NA	TRBV7-2	TRBJ2-7	CASSFLIQGSEQYF